The present entry profiles one T cell receptor beta chain with its context. Its antigen remains unknown. TCRdb reprocessed the RT-PCR reads via MiXCR and lists one record per CDR3 protein. The sample contains over 400,000 distinct CDR3 sequences, approximately 10% of which appear only once. The entry originates in a study of response to subunit inactivated influenza vaccine. Overall study results and limits: Every seasonal influenza vaccination brings in few new T cells, the authors suggested.

This CDR3 is built from 16 residues. The germline V gene encodes CDR1 SGHAT and CDR2 FQNNGV. Trimming stripped 7 bases from V and 0 bases from J, with 16 bases between. The TCR originated in a man aged 45-60 years who received an inactivated influenza vaccine. The chain carries TRBV11-2 and TRBJ2-1, with D possibly TRBD1 on 5 matching bases. The sequences come from PBMCs from blood, collected around seven weeks after vaccination. The CDR3 loop reads CASNTGQPSSYNEQFF. The CDR3 bases are TGTGCCAGCAATACTGGACAACCAAGCTCCTACAATGAGCAGTTCTTC.